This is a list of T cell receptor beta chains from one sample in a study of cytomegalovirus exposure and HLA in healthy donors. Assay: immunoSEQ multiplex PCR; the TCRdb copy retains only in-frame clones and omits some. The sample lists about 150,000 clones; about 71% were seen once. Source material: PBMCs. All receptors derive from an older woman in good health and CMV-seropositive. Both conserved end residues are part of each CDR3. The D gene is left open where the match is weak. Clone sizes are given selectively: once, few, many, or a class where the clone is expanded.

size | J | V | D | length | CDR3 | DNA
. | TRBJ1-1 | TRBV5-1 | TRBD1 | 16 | CASRPYRQGLNTEAFF | TGCGCCAGCAGACCATATAGACAGGGGTTGAACACTGAAGCTTTCTTT
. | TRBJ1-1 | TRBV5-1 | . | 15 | CASSLAKPGDTEAFF | TGCGCCAGCAGCTTGGCCAAACCGGGGGACACTGAAGCTTTCTTT
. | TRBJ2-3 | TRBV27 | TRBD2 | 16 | CASRPSSGSGTDTQYF | TGTGCCAGCAGACCCTCTAGCGGGAGTGGCACAGATACGCAGTATTTT
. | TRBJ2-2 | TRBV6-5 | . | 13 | CASEEPNTGELFF | TGTGCCAGCGAGGAGCCCAACACCGGGGAGCTGTTTTTT
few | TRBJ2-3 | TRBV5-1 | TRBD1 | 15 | CASSFLQGSTDTQYF | TGCGCCAGCAGCTTTTTACAGGGGAGCACAGATACGCAGTATTTT
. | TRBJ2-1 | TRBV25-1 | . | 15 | CASSESARVFDEQFF | TGTGCCAGCAGTGAATCGGCCAGGGTTTTCGATGAGCAGTTCTTC
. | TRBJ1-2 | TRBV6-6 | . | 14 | CASSSTGTIKGYTF | TGTGCCAGCAGTTCCACCGGGACAATCAAAGGCTACACCTTC
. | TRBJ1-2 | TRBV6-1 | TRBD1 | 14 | CASSEADRVGGYTF | TGTGCCAGCAGTGAAGCGGACAGGGTTGGCGGCTACACCTTC
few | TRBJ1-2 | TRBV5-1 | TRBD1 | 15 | CASSLGGQGNYGYTF | TGCGCCAGCAGCTTGGGGGGACAGGGGAACTATGGCTACACCTTC
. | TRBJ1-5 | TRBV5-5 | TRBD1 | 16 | CASSLEGDRVNQPQHF | TGTGCCAGCAGTCTGGAGGGCGACAGGGTCAATCAGCCCCAGCATTTT